The clone carrying this T cell receptor (beta chain) came up many times. TCRdb independently ran MiXCR on the 5' RACE reads; one entry per CDR3 protein. The table lists fewer than 650,000 distinct CDR3 sequences, less than 9% of them singletons. The CDR3 is made up of 12 amino acids. Between the trimmed V and J ends, which lost 6 bases and 8 bases, there was a span of 11 bases. CDR1 is SEHNR and CDR2 is FQNEAQ in the germline V gene (reference sequence). The data were obtained in a study of identical twins. The same data also went into a second study, on yellow fever vaccine responses in identical twins.

Sequenced sample: PBMCs. The chain uses TRBV7-9 and TRBJ2-1; D is undetermined. This TCR came from a woman aged 18-29 years in good health. CDR3 sequence: CASSQAGDEQFF. The DNA of the CDR3 is TGTGCCAGCAGTCAAGCCGGAGATGAGCAGTTCTTC. Using reference TRBV7-9 and TRBJ2-1 for the parts outside the CDR3, the full variable domain is DTGVSQNPRHKITKRGQNVTFRCDPISEHNRLYWYRQTLGQGPEFLTYFQNEAQLEKSRLLSDRFSAERPKGSFSTLEIQRTEQGDSAMYLCASSQAGDEQFFGPGTRLTVL.